This entry concerns a single TCR beta chain. Only in-frame clones appear in the TCRdb table, and some are missing; sequencing was by immunoSEQ multiplex PCR. The sample yields 150,000 or so clones, 81% seen once. These data are taken from a study of blood T cell repertoires in COVID-19. Germline CDR1 reads KGHSH; CDR2 reads LQKENI. The V gene lost 6 bases and the J gene lost 8 bases, with 13 bases spanning the gap. This CDR3 has 13 residues. Sequencing used peripheral blood. The chain recombines TRBV18 with TRBJ2-2; maybe TRBD1 (5 bases). This receptor was taken from a human donor in a cohort sampled during active COVID-19. As DNA, the CDR3 is TGTGCCAGCTCGCCCCTTGGGGCTGGGGAGCTGTTTTTT. Translated, it gives CASSPLGAGELFF.